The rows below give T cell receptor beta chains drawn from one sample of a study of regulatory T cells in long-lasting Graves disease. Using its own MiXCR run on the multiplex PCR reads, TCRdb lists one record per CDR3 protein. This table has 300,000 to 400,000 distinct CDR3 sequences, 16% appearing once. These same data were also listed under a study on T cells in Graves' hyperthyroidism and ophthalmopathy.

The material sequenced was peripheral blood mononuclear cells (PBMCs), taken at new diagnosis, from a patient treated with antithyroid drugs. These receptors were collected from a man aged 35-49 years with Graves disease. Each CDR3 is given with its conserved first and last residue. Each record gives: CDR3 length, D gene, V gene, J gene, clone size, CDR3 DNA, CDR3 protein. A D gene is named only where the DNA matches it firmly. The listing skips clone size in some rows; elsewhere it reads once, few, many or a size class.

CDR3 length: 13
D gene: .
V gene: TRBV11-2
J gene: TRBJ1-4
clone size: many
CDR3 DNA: TGTGCCAGCAGCTTCCGGGATAATGAAAAACTGTTTTTT
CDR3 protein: CASSFRDNEKLFF

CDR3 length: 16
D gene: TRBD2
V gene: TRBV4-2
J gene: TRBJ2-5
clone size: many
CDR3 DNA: TGTGCCAGCAGCCAAGCCGGATCTGGGGGGGAAGAGACCCAGTACTTC
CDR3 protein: CASSQAGSGGEETQYF

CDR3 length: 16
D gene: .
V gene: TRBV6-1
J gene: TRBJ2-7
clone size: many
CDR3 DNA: TGTGCCAGCAGTGAAGAGGCCCAGGCGGGGGCAAGCGAGCAGTACTTC
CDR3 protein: CASSEEAQAGASEQYF

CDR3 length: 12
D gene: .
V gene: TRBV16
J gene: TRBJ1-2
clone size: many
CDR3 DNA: TGTGCCAGCAGCCAATCGGTCTATGGCTACACCTTC
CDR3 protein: CASSQSVYGYTF

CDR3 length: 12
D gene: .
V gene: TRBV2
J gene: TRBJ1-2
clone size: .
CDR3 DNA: TGTGCCAGCAGTGGGGAGGGCTATGGCTACACCTTC
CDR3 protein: CASSGEGYGYTF

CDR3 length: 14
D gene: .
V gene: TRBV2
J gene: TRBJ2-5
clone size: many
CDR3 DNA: TGTGCCAGCAGCGCAGTTCAAGGGGGAGAGACCCAGTACTTC
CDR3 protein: CASSAVQGGETQYF

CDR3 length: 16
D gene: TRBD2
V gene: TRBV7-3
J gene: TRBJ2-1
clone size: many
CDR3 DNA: TGTGCCAGCAGCTTAAGAGGCGGGGGGGCCTCCAATGAGCAGTTCTTC
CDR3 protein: CASSLRGGGASNEQFF

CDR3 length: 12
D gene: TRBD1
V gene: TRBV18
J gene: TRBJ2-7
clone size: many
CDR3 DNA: TGTGCCAGCTCACCTAGGACAGGGTCGCAGTACTTC
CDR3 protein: CASSPRTGSQYF

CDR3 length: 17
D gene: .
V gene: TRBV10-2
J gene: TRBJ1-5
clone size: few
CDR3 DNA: TGCGCCAGCAGCGACCCGAAAATCAGGGTTCCCAATCAGCCCCAGCATTTT
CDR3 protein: CASSDPKIRVPNQPQHF

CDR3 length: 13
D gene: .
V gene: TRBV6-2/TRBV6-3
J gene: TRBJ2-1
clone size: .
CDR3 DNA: TGTGCCAGCAGTGTCTCGGTAAGGGACGAGCAGTTCTTC
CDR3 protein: CASSVSVRDEQFF

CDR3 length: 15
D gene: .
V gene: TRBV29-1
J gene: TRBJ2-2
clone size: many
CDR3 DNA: TGCAGCGTTGAAGTGAAGGGGGGCGGCACCGGGGAGCTGTTTTTT
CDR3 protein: CSVEVKGGGTGELFF

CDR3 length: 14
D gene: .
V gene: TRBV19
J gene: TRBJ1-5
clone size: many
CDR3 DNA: TGTGCCAGTACTGGGGCGGGGGCCCCTCAGCCCCAGCATTTT
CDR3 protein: CASTGAGAPQPQHF

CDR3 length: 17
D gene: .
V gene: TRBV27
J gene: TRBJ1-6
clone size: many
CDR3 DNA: TGTGCCAGCAGTTTATCGGGGCCAGGGCGATATAATTCACCCCTCCACTTT
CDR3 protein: CASSLSGPGRYNSPLHF

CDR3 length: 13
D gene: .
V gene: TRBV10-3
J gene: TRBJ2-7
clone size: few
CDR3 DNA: TGTGCCATCAGTGAAGGGACGAGGTCCGAGCAGTACTTC
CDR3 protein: CAISEGTRSEQYF

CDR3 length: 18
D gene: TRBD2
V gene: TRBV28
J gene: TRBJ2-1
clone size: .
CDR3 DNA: TGTGCCAGCAGTTTTCCCCGGGGACGACTAGCGGGTTACAATGAGCAGTTCTTC
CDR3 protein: CASSFPRGRLAGYNEQFF

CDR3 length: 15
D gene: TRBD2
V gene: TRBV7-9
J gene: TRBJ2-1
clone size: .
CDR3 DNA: TGTGCCAGCAGCTTACTCGGGGGGGCCAGCGATGAGCAGTTCTTC
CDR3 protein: CASSLLGGASDEQFF

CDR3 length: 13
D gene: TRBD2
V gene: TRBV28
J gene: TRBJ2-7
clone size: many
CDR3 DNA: TGTGCCAGCAGCCCGGCGGGGGGCCTCGAGCAGTACTTC
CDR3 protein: CASSPAGGLEQYF

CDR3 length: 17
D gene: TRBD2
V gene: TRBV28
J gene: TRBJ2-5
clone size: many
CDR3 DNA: TGTGCCAGCAGTTCCAGCGGTAGCGGGGGGATACAAGAGACCCAGTACTTC
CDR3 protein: CASSSSGSGGIQETQYF

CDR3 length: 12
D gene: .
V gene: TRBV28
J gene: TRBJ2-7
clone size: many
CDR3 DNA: TGTGCCAGCAGTTTCTTATTTTACGAGCAGTACTTC
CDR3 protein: CASSFLFYEQYF

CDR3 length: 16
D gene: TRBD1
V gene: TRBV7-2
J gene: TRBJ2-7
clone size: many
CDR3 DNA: TGTGCCAGCAGCCCGCGCCTCCGGGACAGGGACTACGAGCAGTACTTC
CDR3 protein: CASSPRLRDRDYEQYF

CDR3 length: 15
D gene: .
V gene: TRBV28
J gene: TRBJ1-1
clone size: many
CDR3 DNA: TGTGCCAGCAGTTCGACGGGCAGGGAGGGAACTGAAGCTTTCTTT
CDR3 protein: CASSSTGREGTEAFF

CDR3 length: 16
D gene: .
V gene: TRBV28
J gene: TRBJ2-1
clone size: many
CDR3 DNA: TGTGCCAGCAGTTTAGACTTGGGACTTCTTACCGGTGAGCAGTTCTTC
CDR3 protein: CASSLDLGLLTGEQFF

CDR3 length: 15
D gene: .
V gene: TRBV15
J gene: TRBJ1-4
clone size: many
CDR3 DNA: TGTGCCACCAGCAGATTCGGGCAGGTGTTTGAAAAACTGTTTTTT
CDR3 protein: CATSRFGQVFEKLFF

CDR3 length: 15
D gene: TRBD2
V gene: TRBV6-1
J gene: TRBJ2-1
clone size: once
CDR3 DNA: TGTGCCAGCAGTGATAGCGGGGGGACTTGGGATGAGCAGTTCTTC
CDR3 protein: CASSDSGGTWDEQFF

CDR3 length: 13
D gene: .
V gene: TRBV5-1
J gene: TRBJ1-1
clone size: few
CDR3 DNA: TGCGCCAGCAGCTTGGAGACGAACACTGAAGCTTTCTTT
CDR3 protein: CASSLETNTEAFF

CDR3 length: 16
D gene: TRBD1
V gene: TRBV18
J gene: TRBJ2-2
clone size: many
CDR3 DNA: TGTGCCAGCTCACCGGACAGGGGACGGAACACCGGGGAGCTGTTTTTT
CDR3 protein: CASSPDRGRNTGELFF

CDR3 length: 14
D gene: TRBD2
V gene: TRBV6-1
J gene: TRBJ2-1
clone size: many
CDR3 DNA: TGTGCCAGCAGTCGGCATAGCGGGGGGGCCGAGCAGTTCTTC
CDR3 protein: CASSRHSGGAEQFF

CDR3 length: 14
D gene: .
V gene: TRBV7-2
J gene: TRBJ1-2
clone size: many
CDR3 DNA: TGTGCCAGCAGCTTTCGCTCCCGGGGTTCTGGCTACACCTTC
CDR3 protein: CASSFRSRGSGYTF

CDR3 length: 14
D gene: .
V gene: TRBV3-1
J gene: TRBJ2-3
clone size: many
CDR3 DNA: TGTGCCAGCAGCCAAGTGGGGGTCACAGATACGCAGTATTTT
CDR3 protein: CASSQVGVTDTQYF

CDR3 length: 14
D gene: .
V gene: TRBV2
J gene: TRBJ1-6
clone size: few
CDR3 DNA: TGTGCCAGCAGTGAAACCAGGGGATGGGTACCCCTCCACTTT
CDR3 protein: CASSETRGWVPLHF

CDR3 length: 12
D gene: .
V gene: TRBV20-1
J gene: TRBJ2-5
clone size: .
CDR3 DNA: TGCAGTGCTAGGGCTAGCGCAGAGACCCAGTACTTC
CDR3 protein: CSARASAETQYF

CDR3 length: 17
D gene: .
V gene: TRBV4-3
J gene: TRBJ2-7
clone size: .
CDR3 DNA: TGCGCCAGCAGCCAAGATCGGTACGGGGTTCAAGCCTACGAGCAGTACTTC
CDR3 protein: CASSQDRYGVQAYEQYF

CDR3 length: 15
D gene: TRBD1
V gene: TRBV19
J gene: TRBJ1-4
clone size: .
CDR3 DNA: TGTGCCAGTAGCGACAGGGGTGGCACTAATGAAAAACTGTTTTTT
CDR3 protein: CASSDRGGTNEKLFF

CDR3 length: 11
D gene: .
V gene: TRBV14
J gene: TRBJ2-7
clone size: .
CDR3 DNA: TGTGCCAGCAGCCAGTCAGGGTCTAAGTACTTC
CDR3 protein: CASSQSGSKYF

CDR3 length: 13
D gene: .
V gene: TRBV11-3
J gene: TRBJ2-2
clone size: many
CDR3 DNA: TGTGCCAGCAGCTTAGAGGGCACCGGGGAGCTGTTTTTT
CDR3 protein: CASSLEGTGELFF

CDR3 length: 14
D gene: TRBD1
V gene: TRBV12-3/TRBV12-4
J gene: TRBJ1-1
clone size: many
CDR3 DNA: TGTGCCAGCACCGAGACAGGGCTGAACACTGAAGCTTTCTTT
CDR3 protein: CASTETGLNTEAFF

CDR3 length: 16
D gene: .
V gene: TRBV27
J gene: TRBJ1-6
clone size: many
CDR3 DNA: TGTGCCAGCAGTCCCCTTAGGGGAGCACTAAATTCACCCCTCCACTTT
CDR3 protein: CASSPLRGALNSPLHF

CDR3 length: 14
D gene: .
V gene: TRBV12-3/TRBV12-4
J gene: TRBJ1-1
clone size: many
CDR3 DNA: TGTGCCAGCAGTTTCTCCCGGTCGAACACTGAAGCTTTCTTT
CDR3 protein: CASSFSRSNTEAFF

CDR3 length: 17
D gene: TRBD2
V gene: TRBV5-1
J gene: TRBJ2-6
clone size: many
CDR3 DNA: TGCGCCAGCAGCTTGGCCCATGGGGGGGCTGGGGCCAACGTCCTGACTTTC
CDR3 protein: CASSLAHGGAGANVLTF

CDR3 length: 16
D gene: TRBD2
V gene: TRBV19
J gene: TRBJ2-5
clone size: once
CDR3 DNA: TGTGCCAGTACTCGCGGGGGGGCCTCTCACTATGGTGAGCAGTACTTC
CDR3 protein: CASTRGGASHYGEQYF

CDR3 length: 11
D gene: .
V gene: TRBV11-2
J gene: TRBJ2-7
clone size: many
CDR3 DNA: TGTGCCAGCAGCCTTGTCTACGAGCAGTACTTC
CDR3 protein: CASSLVYEQYF

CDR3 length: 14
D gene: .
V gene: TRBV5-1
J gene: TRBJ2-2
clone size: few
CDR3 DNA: TGCGCCAGTAGGACGCTATCGAACACCGGGGAGCTGTTTTTT
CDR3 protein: CASRTLSNTGELFF

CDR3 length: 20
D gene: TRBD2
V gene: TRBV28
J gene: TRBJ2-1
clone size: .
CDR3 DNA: TGTGCCAGCAGTTCTAGGCCCTATTCGAGAGCGGGAGAGGAGAACAATGAGCAGTTCTTC
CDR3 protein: CASSSRPYSRAGEENNEQFF

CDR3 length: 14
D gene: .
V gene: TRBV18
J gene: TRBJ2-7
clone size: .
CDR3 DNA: TGTGCCAGCTCACCAGGGACTTTCTACTACGAGCAGTACTTC
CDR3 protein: CASSPGTFYYEQYF

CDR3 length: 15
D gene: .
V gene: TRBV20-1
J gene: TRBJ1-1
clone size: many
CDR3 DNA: TGCAGTGCTAGAGCCGCCCGCCAGGGCACCACTGAAGCTTTCTTT
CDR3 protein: CSARAARQGTTEAFF

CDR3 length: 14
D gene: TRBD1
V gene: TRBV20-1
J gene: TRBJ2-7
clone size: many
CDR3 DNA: TGCAGTGCTAGACCTGGACAGGGGGGGCTCGAGCAGTACTTC
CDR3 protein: CSARPGQGGLEQYF

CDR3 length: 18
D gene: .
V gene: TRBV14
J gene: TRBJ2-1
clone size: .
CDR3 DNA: TGTGCCAACAGCCAAGATTTGCGGGGCGTAAACTCCTACAATGAGCAGTTCTTC
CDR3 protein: CANSQDLRGVNSYNEQFF